The T cell receptor beta chain described here comes from a study of blood T cell repertoires in COVID-19 (dated by TCRdb to about 2020). Regarding the complete study: The collaborator samples originated in the United States, Italy and Spain and spanned the acute and convalescent phases of COVID-19. Nearly every sample came with metadata listing a de-identified subject ID, COVID-19 status, age in years and sex. The material from the prospective study consisted of cDNA or gDNA derived from T cells, B-cell-depleted T cells, or PBMCs. Where available, HLA class I and class II types were obtained from metadata supplied by the sample provider rather than from assay-based typing. The samples were drawn from the first 160 participants of the ongoing ImmuneRACE study and from 1,254 subjects provided by 6 global collaborators. The dataset comprised deeply sampled blood TCRbeta repertoires from subjects exposed to, actively infected with, or recovered from COVID-19. A freely available public database, intended as a resource for researchers studying the immune response to SARS-CoV-2, is where the repertoires were released. What the authors observed across the whole study: Clinical and demographic metadata were provided uncurated, with the amount varying by source and participant.

In the case of this clone: The specificity of this receptor is unknown. No base-level quality is on record; no much larger clone is a single base apart.

The germline V gene yields MNHEY for CDR1 and SVGEGT for CDR2. The CDR3 runs 14 amino acids, cysteine and phenylalanine included. The kept DNA is CDR3 alone, 42 bases in frame from the first base. Compared with germline, V lacks 2 bases and J lacks 14 bases; bases without a gene match: 10. Collaborating institutions collected whole blood in K2EDTA tubes following their own protocols. For TCRbeta analysis, collaborator samples were shipped as frozen whole blood, as isolated PBMCs, or as DNA extracted from either sample type. TCRbeta CDR3 regions were amplified from genomic DNA by means of the immunoSEQ Assay, a bias-controlled multiplex PCR. The study's processing was this. The number of nucleated cells in each sample was estimated by amplification of reference gene primers within the assay. Sequence reads were collapsed and filtered to measure the absolute abundance of every unique TCRbeta CDR3 rearrangement. For each sample, productive Simpson clonality was calculated by taking the square root of Simpson's diversity index across productive rearrangements. Entries here come from immuneACCESS through TCRdb and include only in-frame sequences with V and J called. Some clones fail to appear in such tables; in the studies checked, an unresolved V gene covers under half of the shortfall, and the cause of the remainder is unknown. V and J calls and clone size follow that table, whereas D and trimming were derived from the DNA. The sample includes about 140,000 clones, with around 84% observed a single time. The top ten clonotypes cover over 5% of the sample.

Here the chain combines TRBV6-2 or TRBV6-3 and TRBJ1-5, with 9 junctional bases fitting TRBD1. The sample was peripheral blood. The clonotype comes from a human donor in a cohort sampled during active COVID-19. The DNA reads as follows: TGTGCCAGCAGTTACGAGGGACAGGGACGATTGAAGCATTTT. The translation is CASSYEGQGRLKHF.